One sample yielded the 10 T cell receptor beta chains listed below, sequenced in a study of beta chain features in type 1 diabetes. Regarding the study as a whole: There was a moderate but significant shortening of TCRB CDR3s in all four CD4+ subsets of Type 1 diabetes patients.

Isolated RNA was reverse transcribed in full, so expressed TCRB transcripts were sequenced. The table came from immunoSEQ multiplex PCR; TCRdb's copy has only in-frame clones and leaves some out. This sample yields roughly 100,000 clones, of which 25% to 30% are seen a single time; roughly 0.58% belongs to the top ten. Their antigens remain unidentified. The specimen was central memory CD4+ T cells from blood. These receptors came from a woman under 30 with type 1 diabetes.

There are a few counts of this clone. This chain joins TRBV29-1 and TRBJ2-1; possible D gene TRBD2, 5 bases. Germline values: CDR1 SQVTM, CDR2 ANQGSEA. CDR3 length: 15 amino acids. Trimming took 6 bases from V and 0 from J, leaving 15 bases between them. The DNA of the CDR3 is TGCAGCGTCGAGGGTGACTATTTCTCCTACAATGAGCAGTTCTTC. Translated: CSVEGDYFSYNEQFF.

This clone was observed once. The rearrangement uses TRBV18 and TRBJ1-5; 8 bases are a match to TRBD1. J gave up 2 bases and V 6 bases, and 12 bases lay outside the gene matches. The CDR3 length is 17 residues. The germline V gene encodes CDR1 KGHSH and CDR2 LQKENI. The DNA for the CDR3 is TGTGCCAGCTCCCTCGGACAGGGAGGGTATCGCAATCAGCCCCAGCATTTT. Encoded protein: CASSLGQGGYRNQPQHF.

The V gene is TRBV5-1, the J gene TRBJ2-7, with unresolved D. V was shortened by 0 bases and J by 6 bases, with 10 bases between the two germline ends. The length of the CDR3 is 13 residues. Germline CDR1 SGHRS, CDR2 YFSETQ. The CDR3, as DNA: TGCGCCAGCAGCTTGGCCCCTATCTCCGAGCAGTACTTC. Its translation: CASSLAPISEQYF.

In nucleotides, the CDR3 is TGCGCCAGCAGCGGGGACAGGGGGGATGTAAGGTCCTACAATGAGCAGTTCTTC. Translation: CASSGDRGDVRSYNEQFF. The V and J genes are TRBV5-1 and TRBJ2-1; 11 nucleotides match TRBD1. V gave up 4 bases and J gave up 1 base; unmatched junction bases: 10. This CDR3 has 18 amino acids. Germline V CDR1 and CDR2: SGHRS, YFSETQ.

This clone was counted between two and nine times. This sequence joins TRBV4-2 and TRBJ2-5; 8 nucleotides align to TRBD2. Germline lookup yields CDR1 LGHNA and CDR2 YNFKEQ. The junction had 3 bases not matched to a gene; V was cut back by 1 base and J by 2 bases. The CDR3 runs to 15 residues. CDR3 amino acids: CASSQAPSGQETQYF. CDR3 DNA sequence: TGTGCCAGCAGCCAAGCCCCTAGCGGGCAAGAGACCCAGTACTTC.

This clone was seen a few times. The genes are TRBV29-1 and TRBJ2-1; no reliable D call. The CDR3 is made up of 13 amino acids. V was clipped by 4 bases and J by 10 bases, with 17 bases between them. Germline V gene data show CDR1 as SQVTM and CDR2 as ANQGSEA. The CDR3 region has the DNA TGCAGCGTTGGACTGGCCGTCTTAGAAGAGCAGTTCTTC. Translating it yields CSVGLAVLEEQFF.

The rearrangement uses TRBV4-3 and TRBJ2-3; D not certain. The germline CDR1 and CDR2 sequences are LGHNA and YSLEER. Trimming removed 0 bases from V and 14 bases from J, with 15 bases in between. This CDR3 is built from 13 residues. CDR3 bases: TGCGCCAGCAGCCAAGATTGGCAAACCAGGCTGTATTTT. Translated: CASSQDWQTRLYF.

The chain recombines TRBV7-3 with TRBJ2-7; TRBD1 agrees at 10 bases. V lost 3 bases, J lost 2 bases, and 4 bases stayed unmatched. The CDR3 contains 15 residues. From germline, CDR1 is SGHTA and CDR2 FQGTGA. This chain's CDR3 is CASSFSGTGAYEQYF. For the CDR3, the DNA is TGTGCCAGCAGCTTCTCCGGGACAGGGGCCTACGAGCAGTACTTC. Full variable domain (outside the CDR3, taken from reference TRBV7-3 and TRBJ2-7): GAGVSQTPSNKVTEKGKYVELRCDPISGHTALYWYRQSLGQGPEFLIYFQGTGAADDSGLPNDRFFAVRPEGSVSTLKIQRTERGDSAVYLCASSFSGTGAYEQYFGPGTRLTVT.

The CDR3 loop reads CASSLSSAGGTDTQYF. The CDR3 DNA follows: TGTGCCAGCAGTTTATCCTCAGCGGGTGGCACAGATACGCAGTATTTT. The rearrangement uses TRBV28 and TRBJ2-3, with D perhaps matching TRBD2 (6 bases). The CDR3 runs to 16 residues. The germline gives CDR1 MDHEN, CDR2 SYDVKM. V shed 1 base and J shed 1 base, with 12 bases lying between them.

This chain joins TRBV15 and TRBJ2-1; 8 bases fit TRBD2. Trimming took 5 bases from V and 8 from J; bases not matched to a gene: 14. CDR3 length: 16 amino acids. CDR1 is LNHNV and CDR2 is YYDKDF in the germline V gene (reference sequence). The CDR3 sequence is CATSSTLAGWMYEQFF. The CDR3 nucleotides read TGTGCCACCAGCTCCACTTTAGCGGGATGGATGTATGAGCAGTTCTTC.